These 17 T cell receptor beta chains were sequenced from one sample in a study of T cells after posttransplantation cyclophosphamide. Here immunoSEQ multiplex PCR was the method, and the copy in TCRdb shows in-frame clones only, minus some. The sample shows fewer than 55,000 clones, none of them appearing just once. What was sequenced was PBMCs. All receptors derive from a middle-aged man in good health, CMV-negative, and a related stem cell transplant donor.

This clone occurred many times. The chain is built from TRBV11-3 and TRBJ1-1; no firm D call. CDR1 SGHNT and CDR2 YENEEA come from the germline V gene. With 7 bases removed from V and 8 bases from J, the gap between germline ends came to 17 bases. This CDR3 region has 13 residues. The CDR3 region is CASTTTVGSEAFF. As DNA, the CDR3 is TGTGCCAGCACCACGACCGTCGGGAGCGAAGCTTTCTTT.

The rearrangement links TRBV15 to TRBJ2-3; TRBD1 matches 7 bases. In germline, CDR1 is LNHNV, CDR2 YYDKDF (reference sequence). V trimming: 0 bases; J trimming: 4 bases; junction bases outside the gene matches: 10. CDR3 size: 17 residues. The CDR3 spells CATSRDVATGRSDTQYF. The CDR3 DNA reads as TGTGCCACCAGCAGAGATGTCGCGACAGGGAGATCAGATACGCAGTATTTT.

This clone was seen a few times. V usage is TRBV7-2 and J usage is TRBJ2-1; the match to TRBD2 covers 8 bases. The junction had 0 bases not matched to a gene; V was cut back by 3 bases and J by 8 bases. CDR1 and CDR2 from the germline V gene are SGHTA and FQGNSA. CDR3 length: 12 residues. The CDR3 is CASSFGGDEQFF. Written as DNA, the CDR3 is TGTGCCAGCAGCTTCGGGGGGGATGAGCAGTTCTTC.

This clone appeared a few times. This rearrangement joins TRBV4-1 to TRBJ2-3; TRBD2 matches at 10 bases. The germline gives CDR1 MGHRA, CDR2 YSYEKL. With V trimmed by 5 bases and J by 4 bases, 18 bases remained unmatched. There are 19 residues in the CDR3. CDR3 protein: CASSGRDNVSGRASDTQYF. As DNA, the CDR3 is TGCGCCAGCAGCGGCCGGGACAACGTGAGCGGGAGGGCCTCAGATACGCAGTATTTT.

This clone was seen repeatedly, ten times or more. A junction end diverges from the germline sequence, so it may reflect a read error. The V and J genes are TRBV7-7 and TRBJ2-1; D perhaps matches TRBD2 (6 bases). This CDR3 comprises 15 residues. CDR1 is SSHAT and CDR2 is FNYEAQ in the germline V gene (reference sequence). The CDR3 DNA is TGTGCTAGCAGCCCGACCGGGAGCATCTACAATGAGCAGTTCTTC. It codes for CASSPTGSIYNEQFF.

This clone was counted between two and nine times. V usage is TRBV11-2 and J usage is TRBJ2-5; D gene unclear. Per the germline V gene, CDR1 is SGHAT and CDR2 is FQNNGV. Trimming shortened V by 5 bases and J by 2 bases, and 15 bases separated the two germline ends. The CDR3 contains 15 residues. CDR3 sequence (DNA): TGTGCCAGCAGCCAAAGGCGCACAGAACAAGAGACCCAGTACTTC. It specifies CASSQRRTEQETQYF. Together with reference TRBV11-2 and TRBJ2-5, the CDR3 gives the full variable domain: EAGVAQSPRYKIIEKRQSVAFWCNPISGHATLYWYQQILGQGPKLLIQFQNNGVVDDSQLPKDRFSAERLKGVDSTLKIQPAKLEDSAVYLCASSQRRTEQETQYFGPGTRLLVL.

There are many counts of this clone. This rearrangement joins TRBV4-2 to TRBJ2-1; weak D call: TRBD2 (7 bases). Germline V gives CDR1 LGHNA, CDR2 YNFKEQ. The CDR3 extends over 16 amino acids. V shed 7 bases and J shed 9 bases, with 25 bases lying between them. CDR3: CASTSGGGPDLGEQFF. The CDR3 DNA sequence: TGTGCCAGCACCTCTGGGGGGGGGCCCGATCTTGGTGAGCAGTTCTTC.

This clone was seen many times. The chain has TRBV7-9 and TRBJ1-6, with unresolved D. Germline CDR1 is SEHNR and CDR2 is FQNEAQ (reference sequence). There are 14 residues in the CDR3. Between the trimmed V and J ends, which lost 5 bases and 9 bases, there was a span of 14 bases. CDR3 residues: CASSTGQLGSPLHF. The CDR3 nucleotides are TGTGCCAGCAGCACCGGCCAACTAGGTTCACCCCTCCACTTT.

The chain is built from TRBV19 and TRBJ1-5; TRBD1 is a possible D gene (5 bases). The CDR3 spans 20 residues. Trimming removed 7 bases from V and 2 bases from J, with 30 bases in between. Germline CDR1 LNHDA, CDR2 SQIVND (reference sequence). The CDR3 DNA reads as TGTGCCAGTAAACCTTACTCGGAAATGGGGGTTCGGAGGGGCAATCAGCCCCAGCATTTT. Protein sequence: CASKPYSEMGVRRGNQPQHF.

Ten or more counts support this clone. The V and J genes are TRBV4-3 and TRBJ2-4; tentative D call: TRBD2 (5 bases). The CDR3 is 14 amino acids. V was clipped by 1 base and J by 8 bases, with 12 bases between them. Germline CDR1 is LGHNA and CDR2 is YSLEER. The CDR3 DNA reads TGCGCCAGCAGCCAAGTACGGGGTAGCGACATTCAGTACTTC. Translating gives CASSQVRGSDIQYF.

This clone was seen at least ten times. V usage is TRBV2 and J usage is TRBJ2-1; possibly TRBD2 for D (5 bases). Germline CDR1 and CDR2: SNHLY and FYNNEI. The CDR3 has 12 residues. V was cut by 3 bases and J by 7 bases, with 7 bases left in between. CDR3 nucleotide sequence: TGTGCCAGCAGTGAGGAGCGGAATGAGCAGTTCTTC. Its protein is CASSEERNEQFF.

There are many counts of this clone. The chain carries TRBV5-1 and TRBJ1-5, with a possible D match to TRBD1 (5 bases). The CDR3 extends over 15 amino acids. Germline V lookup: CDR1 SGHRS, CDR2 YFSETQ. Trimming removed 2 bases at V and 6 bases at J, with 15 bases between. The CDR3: CASSLWGGTGQPQHF. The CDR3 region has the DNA TGCGCCAGCAGCTTATGGGGGGGGACGGGTCAGCCCCAGCATTTT.

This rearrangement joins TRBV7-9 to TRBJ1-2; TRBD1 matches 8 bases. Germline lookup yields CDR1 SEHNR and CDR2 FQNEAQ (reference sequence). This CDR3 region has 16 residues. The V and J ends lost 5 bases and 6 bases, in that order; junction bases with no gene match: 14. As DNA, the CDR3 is TGTGCCAGCAGCCATACGGGCGGACAGGGAGGCAATGGCTACACCTTC. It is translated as CASSHTGGQGGNGYTF.

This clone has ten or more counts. CDR3 DNA sequence: TGTGCCAGCAGCTTGGGGGACAGGGGGCAAGGCTACACCTTC. Its protein product is CASSLGDRGQGYTF. This rearrangement joins TRBV5-6 to TRBJ1-2; TRBD1 agrees at 12 bases. Germline V CDR1 and CDR2: SGHDT, YYEEEE. There are 14 residues in the CDR3. V lost 0 bases, J lost 8 bases, and 2 bases stayed unmatched.

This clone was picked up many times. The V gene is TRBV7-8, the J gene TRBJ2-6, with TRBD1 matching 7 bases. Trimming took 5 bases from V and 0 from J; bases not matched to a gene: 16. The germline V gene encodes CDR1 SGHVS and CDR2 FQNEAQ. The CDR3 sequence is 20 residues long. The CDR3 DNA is TGTGCCAGCAGCCGGTGGATGGGGGACAGAAAAAACTCTGGGGCCAACGTCCTGACTTTC. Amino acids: CASSRWMGDRKNSGANVLTF.

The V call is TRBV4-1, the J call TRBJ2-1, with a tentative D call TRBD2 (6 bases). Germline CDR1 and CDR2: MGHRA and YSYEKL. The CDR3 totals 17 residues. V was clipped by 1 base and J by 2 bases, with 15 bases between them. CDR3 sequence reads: CASSQVLGTVTYNEQFF. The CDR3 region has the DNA TGCGCCAGCAGCCAAGTCCTAGGGACTGTAACCTACAATGAGCAGTTCTTC.

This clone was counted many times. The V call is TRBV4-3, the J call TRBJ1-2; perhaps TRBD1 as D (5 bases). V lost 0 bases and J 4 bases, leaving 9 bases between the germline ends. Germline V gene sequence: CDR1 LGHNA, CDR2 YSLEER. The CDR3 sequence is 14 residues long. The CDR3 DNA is TGCGCCAGCAGCCAAGACAGGGAATTCTATGGCTACACCTTC. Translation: CASSQDREFYGYTF.